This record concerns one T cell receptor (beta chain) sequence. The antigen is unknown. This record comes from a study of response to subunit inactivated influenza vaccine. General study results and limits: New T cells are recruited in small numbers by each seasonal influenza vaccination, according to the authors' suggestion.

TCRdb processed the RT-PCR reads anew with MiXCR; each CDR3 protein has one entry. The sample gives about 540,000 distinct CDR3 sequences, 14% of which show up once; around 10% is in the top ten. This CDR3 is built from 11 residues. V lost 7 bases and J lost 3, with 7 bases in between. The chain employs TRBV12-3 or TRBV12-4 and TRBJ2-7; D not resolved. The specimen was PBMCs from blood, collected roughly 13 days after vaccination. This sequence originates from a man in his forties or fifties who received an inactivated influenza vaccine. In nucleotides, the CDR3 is TGTGCCAGCACGGACCTCTACGAGCAGTACTTC. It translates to CASTDLYEQYF.